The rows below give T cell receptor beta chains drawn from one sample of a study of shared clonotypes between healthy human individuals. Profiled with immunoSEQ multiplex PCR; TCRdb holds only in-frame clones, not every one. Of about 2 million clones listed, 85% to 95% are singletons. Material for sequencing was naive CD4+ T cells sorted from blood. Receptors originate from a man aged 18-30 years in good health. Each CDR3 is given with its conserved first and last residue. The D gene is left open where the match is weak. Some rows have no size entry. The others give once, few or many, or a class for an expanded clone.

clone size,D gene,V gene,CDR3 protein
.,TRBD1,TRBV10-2,CASWGEQGARNYGYTF
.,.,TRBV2,CASSDGAAGETQYF
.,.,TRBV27,CASSRTDGAGSGNTIYF
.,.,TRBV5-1,CASSLGGDSDEQFF
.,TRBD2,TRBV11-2,CASSHASGRTEQYF
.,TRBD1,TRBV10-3,CAISDAGGAGEKLFF
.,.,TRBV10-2,CASSEGSETQYF
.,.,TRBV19,CASRRAQNYGYTF
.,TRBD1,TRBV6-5,CASSPTGGNGYTF
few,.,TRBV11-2,CASSSFPAAYEQYF
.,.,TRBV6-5,CASSPRLQTYEQYF
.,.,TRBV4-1,CASSQDRNQPQHF
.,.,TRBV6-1,CASRSGSYNSPLHF
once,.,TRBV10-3,CAISESGRGTEAFF
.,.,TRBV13,CASGRLFQDSDLSSTDTQYF
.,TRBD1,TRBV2,CASSDDRGGQPQHF
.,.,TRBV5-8,CASSLGTGTSNYGYTF
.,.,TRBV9,CASSVGSLGQGNGYTF
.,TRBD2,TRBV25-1,CASGEGGGATDTQYF
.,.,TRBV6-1,CASSEEAGSGNTIYF
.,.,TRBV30,CAYQKNSGSTDTQYF
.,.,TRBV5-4,CASSLDPPAANTEAFF
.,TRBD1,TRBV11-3,CASSPGTGGHNEQFF
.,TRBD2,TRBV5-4,CASSLAQLAGVPDTQYF